A single sample is the source of the 14 T cell receptor beta chains below, sequenced in a study of cytomegalovirus exposure and HLA in healthy donors (dated by TCRdb to the late 2010s). Library preparation used the immunoSEQ multiplex PCR assay. The clones in this table, taken by TCRdb from immuneACCESS, are in-frame only. Not every clone is retained; where verified, under half of the shortfall comes from an unresolved V gene, and the cause of the rest is unknown. The sample contains about 49,000 clones, approximately 95% of them found a single time. Around 8% of the sample is taken by the ten largest. The sample was PBMCs. The origin of the receptors is a young woman in good health and CMV-seropositive.

The chain links TRBV7-9 to TRBJ2-7; 12 bases are shared with TRBD1. The CDR3 sequence is 15 residues long. J was trimmed by 6 bases and V by 5 bases; bases with no gene match: 8. The germline gives CDR1 SEHNR, CDR2 FQNEAQ (reference sequence). For the CDR3, the DNA is TGTGCCAGCAGCCTAAAGGGGACAGGGGGCGCCGAGCAGTACTTC. The encoded protein is CASSLKGTGGAEQYF.

The chain is built from TRBV10-3 and TRBJ1-5; possible D gene TRBD1, 5 bases. Trimming removed 3 bases at V and 4 bases at J, with 7 bases between. CDR1 is ENHRY, CDR2 SYGVKD, per germline. The CDR3 runs to 13 residues. For the CDR3, the DNA is TGTGCCATCAGTGATAGGGGAAATCAGCCCCAGCATTTT. Translation: CAISDRGNQPQHF.

The chain is built from TRBV7-2 and TRBJ2-7; D not certain. Germline CDR1 is SGHTA and CDR2 is FQGNSA. This CDR3 contains 14 residues. Trimming cost V 0 bases and J 1 base, with 7 bases left between them. The DNA for the CDR3 is TGTGCCAGCAGCTTAGCCATCAGGTCCTACGAGCAGTACTTC. Its translation is CASSLAIRSYEQYF.

The rearrangement uses TRBV7-9 and TRBJ2-5, with TRBD1 matching over 9 bases. Trimming cost V 6 bases and J 5 bases; bases outside gene matches: 7. The length of the CDR3 is 14 residues. CDR1 is SEHNR and CDR2 is FQNEAQ in the germline V gene (reference sequence). The CDR3 DNA reads TGTGCCAGCAGTAGGACAGGGGAATTCGAGACCCAGTACTTC. It yields the protein CASSRTGEFETQYF.

The V gene is TRBV9, the J gene TRBJ2-7, with D maybe TRBD1 (7 bases). The CDR3 runs to 15 residues. Trimming shortened V by 4 bases and J by 2 bases, and 16 bases separated the two germline ends. Germline loops: CDR1 SGDLS, CDR2 YYNGEE. The CDR3 sequence is CASSQGGRITYEQYF. Written as DNA, the CDR3 is TGTGCCAGCAGCCAGGGGGGACGGATCACCTACGAGCAGTACTTC.

CDR3 DNA: TGTGCCAGCACCAGGACAGGGGACAATCAGCCCCAGCATTTT. The encoded protein is CASTRTGDNQPQHF. V and J are TRBV5-6 and TRBJ1-5; 9 bases are a match to TRBD1. The germline CDR1 and CDR2 sequences are SGHDT and YYEEEE. The CDR3 has 14 amino acids. With V trimmed by 6 bases and J by 3 bases, 4 bases remained unmatched.

The chain uses TRBV7-2 and TRBJ2-2, with 12 bases fitting TRBD2. Germline lookup yields CDR1 SGHTA and CDR2 FQGNSA. The V and J ends lost 6 bases and 6 bases, in that order; junction bases with no gene match: 2. This CDR3 spans 14 amino acids. The CDR3: CASSRLAGAGELFF. CDR3 DNA: TGTGCCAGCAGTCGACTAGCGGGAGCCGGGGAGCTGTTTTTT.

The chain employs TRBV29-1 and TRBJ2-1; TRBD2 aligns across 14 bases. Germline trimming cut 7 bases from V and 9 bases from J; bases unmatched to any gene: 8. The CDR3 length is 14 residues. Germline V gene sequence: CDR1 SQVTM, CDR2 ANQGSEA. CDR3 nucleotide sequence: TGCAGCGGGGGACTAGCGGGAGTTGCAATTGAGCAGTTCTTC. It specifies CSGGLAGVAIEQFF.

This chain uses TRBV5-1 with TRBJ2-7; 9 nucleotides match TRBD1. CDR1 and CDR2 from the germline V gene are SGHRS and YFSETQ. With V trimmed by 1 base and J by 3 bases, 8 bases remained unmatched. The CDR3 has 16 amino acids. CDR3 nucleotide sequence: TGCGCCAGCAGCTTGACTACCGGGACAGGGAGCTACGAGCAGTACTTC. It translates to CASSLTTGTGSYEQYF. The full variable domain, its missing parts supplied by reference TRBV5-1 and TRBJ2-7, is KAGVTQTPRYLIKTRGQQVTLSCSPISGHRSVSWYQQTPGQGLQFLFEYFSETQRNKGNFPGRFSGRQFSNSRSEMNVSTLELGDSALYLCASSLTTGTGSYEQYFGPGTRLTVT.

The rearrangement links TRBV2 to TRBJ2-5, with 9 bases aligning to TRBD2. Germline assignment: CDR1 SNHLY and CDR2 FYNNEI. This CDR3 contains 17 residues. The V segment lost 6 bases and the J segment 4 bases; nucleotides outside the gene matches: 15. CDR3 in amino acids: CASRGSGRSRNLETQYF. CDR3 in DNA: TGTGCCAGCAGAGGTAGCGGGAGATCCCGTAATTTAGAGACCCAGTACTTC.

This clone was observed a single time. The V call is TRBV4-2, the J call TRBJ1-2; TRBD1 agrees at 9 bases. Germline CDR1 and CDR2: LGHNA and YNFKEQ. CDR3 length equals 15 residues. V gave up 4 bases and J gave up 3 bases; unmatched junction bases: 6. The DNA for the CDR3 is TGTGCCAGCAGCCCGGGCCGGGACAGGGACTATGGCTACACCTTC. Protein product: CASSPGRDRDYGYTF.

This chain connects TRBV4-1 to TRBJ2-7; TRBD2 agrees at 8 bases. Germline lookup yields CDR1 MGHRA and CDR2 YSYEKL. This CDR3 is built from 16 residues. V lost 0 bases to trimming and J lost 0 bases; unmatched junction nucleotides: 4. The CDR3 DNA sequence: TGCGCCAGCAGCCAAGATTGGGCGGGAGGCTCCTACGAGCAGTACTTC. It is translated as CASSQDWAGGSYEQYF.

The chain is built from TRBV5-5 and TRBJ2-2; D unclear. V was pared by 1 base and J by 5 bases, with 9 bases between. This CDR3 comprises 14 residues. Germline V gene sequence: CDR1 SGHKS, CDR2 YYEKEE (reference sequence). The CDR3, as DNA: TGTGCCAGCAGCTTGAAAACGGTGACCGGGGAGCTGTTTTTT. The encoded protein is CASSLKTVTGELFF. The full variable domain, completed using reference TRBV5-5 and TRBJ2-2, is DAGVTQSPTHLIKTRGQQVTLRCSPISGHKSVSWYQQVLGQGPQFIFQYYEKEERGRGNFPDRFSARQFPNYSSELNVNALLLGDSALYLCASSLKTVTGELFFGEGSRLTVL.

The chain couples TRBV6-6 to TRBJ1-3; D perhaps matches TRBD1 (5 bases). The V and J ends lost 4 bases and 1 base respectively, with 11 bases between them. The CDR3 length is 15 residues. Germline V lookup: CDR1 MNHNY, CDR2 SVGAGI (reference sequence). The CDR3 is CASSWGSGSGNTIYF. In DNA form, the CDR3 reads TGTGCCAGCAGTTGGGGCAGCGGGTCTGGAAACACCATATATTTT.